This T cell receptor (beta chain) was documented in a study of T cells in Graves' hyperthyroidism and ophthalmopathy. Graves' hyperthyroidism showing no ophthalmopathy progression within 18 months was considered stable. Details on this clonotype: A much more abundant neighbour one base away suggests this may be a read error.

From RNA transcripts, TCR beta CDR3 regions were amplified. HTBI primers drove first-round RT-PCR of the TCR CDR3. TCRdb analysed the multiplex PCR reads with MiXCR anew, one entry per CDR3 protein. The table has 85,000 to 110,000 distinct CDR3 sequences, over 45% seen once. The sequence was collected from a man aged 40-49 years with Graves' hyperthyroidism. The sequencing input was blood.

CDR3 sequence: CASGLLTQGYEQYF. The CDR3 DNA sequence: TGTGCTAGTGGTTTGTTAACACAGGGTTACGAGCAGTACTTC. The chain recombines TRBV12-5 with TRBJ2-7, with D perhaps TRBD1 (6 bases). This CDR3 is built from 14 residues. Per germline, CDR1 LGHNT and CDR2 FRNRAP. V was pared by 2 bases and J by 4 bases, with 12 bases between.